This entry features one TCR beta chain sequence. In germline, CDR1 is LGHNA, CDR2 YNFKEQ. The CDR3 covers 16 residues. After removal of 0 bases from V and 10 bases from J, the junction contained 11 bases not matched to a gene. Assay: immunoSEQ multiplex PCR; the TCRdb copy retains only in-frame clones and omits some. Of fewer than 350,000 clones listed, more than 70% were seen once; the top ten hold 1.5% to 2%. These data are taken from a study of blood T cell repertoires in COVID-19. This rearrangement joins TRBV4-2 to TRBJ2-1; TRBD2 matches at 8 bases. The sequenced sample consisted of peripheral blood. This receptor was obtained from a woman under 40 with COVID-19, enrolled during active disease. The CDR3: CASSQEAGGTRQEQFF. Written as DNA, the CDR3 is TGTGCCAGCAGCCAAGAAGCGGGCGGGACTAGACAGGAGCAGTTCTTC.